The 2 T cell receptor beta chains below all came from one sample that was sequenced in a study of blood T cell repertoires in COVID-19. Produced via immunoSEQ multiplex PCR; TCRdb's table is partial and in-frame only. The sample shows some 240,000 clones, 60% to 85% of them seen only once. Input material: peripheral blood. The origin of the receptors is a woman aged 65 to 85 with acute or convalescent COVID-19.

This clone was seen a single time. The CDR3 DNA follows: TGTGCCAGCAGTCAGGGGGCCAAAAACATTCAGTACTTC. Protein sequence: CASSQGAKNIQYF. The chain recombines TRBV12-3 or TRBV12-4 with TRBJ2-4, with D perhaps matching TRBD1 (6 bases). V was trimmed by 5 bases and J by 1 base, leaving 6 bases between them. The CDR3 length is 13 residues.

The CDR3 DNA sequence: TGTGCCAGCAGCTTAGCGTCAGGGGAGTTCTACGAGCAGTACTTC. Protein sequence: CASSLASGEFYEQYF. The chain carries TRBV11-2 and TRBJ2-7, with D perhaps TRBD1 (6 bases). The germline V gene encodes CDR1 SGHAT and CDR2 FQNNGV. V was clipped by 1 base and J by 3 bases, with 13 bases between them. This CDR3 spans 15 amino acids.